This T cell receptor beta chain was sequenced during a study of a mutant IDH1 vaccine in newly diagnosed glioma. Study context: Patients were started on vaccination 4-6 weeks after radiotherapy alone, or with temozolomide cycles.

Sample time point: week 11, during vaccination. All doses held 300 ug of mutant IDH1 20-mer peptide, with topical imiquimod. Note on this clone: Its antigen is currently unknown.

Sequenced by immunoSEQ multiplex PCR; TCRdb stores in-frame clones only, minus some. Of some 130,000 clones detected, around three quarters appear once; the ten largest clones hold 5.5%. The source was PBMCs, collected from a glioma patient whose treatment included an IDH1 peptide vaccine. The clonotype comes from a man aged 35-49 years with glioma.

The CDR3 here is CASSLAGTSSYEQYF. CDR3 bases: TGTGCCAGCAGCTTGGCCGGGACGTCCTCCTACGAGCAGTACTTC. The chain combines TRBV5-6 with TRBJ2-7; D may correspond to TRBD1 or TRBD2 (5 bases each). This CDR3 has 15 amino acids. The germline V gene encodes CDR1 SGHDT and CDR2 YYEEEE. The V and J ends lost 0 bases and 0 bases respectively, with 10 bases between them.